A selection of T cell receptor beta chains follows, all from one sample in a study of blood T cell repertoires in COVID-19. Sequencing was performed with immunoSEQ multiplex PCR; in TCRdb, only in-frame clones are kept and a portion is missing. Here the sample spans roughly 300,000 clones, under 90% being singletons. Sequenced: PBMCs or T cells enriched from blood (not recorded which). The receptors originated from a man aged 25 to 40 who had recovered from COVID-19. CDR3s include the opening cysteine and the closing phenylalanine or tryptophan. D genes are given only for firm matches.

d_call j_call v_call cdr3_aa cdr3_nt
- TRBJ1-5 TRBV27 CASSPLNSNQPQHF TGTGCCAGCAGTCCGTTAAATAGCAATCAGCCCCAGCATTTT
- TRBJ1-4 TRBV14 CASSQQGLTNEKLFF TGTGCCAGCAGCCAACAGGGTTTAACTAATGAAAAACTGTTTTTT
TRBD2 TRBJ2-7 TRBV5-1 CASSISGRGEQYF TGCGCCAGCAGCATAAGCGGGAGGGGCGAGCAGTACTTC
- TRBJ1-2 TRBV28 CASSLQGRYGYTF TGTGCCAGCAGTCTCCAGGGAAGGTATGGCTACACCTTC
- TRBJ2-3 TRBV21-1 CASREDIVSGNGSDTQYF TGTGCCAGCAGGGAGGACATCGTTAGCGGGAACGGTTCAGATACGCAGTATTTT
TRBD2 TRBJ2-7 TRBV4-2 CASSHLSLAGVDEQYF TGTGCCAGCAGCCACCTCAGCCTAGCGGGAGTCGACGAGCAGTACTTC
TRBD1 TRBJ2-2 TRBV3-1/TRBV3-2 CASTYSRAKGQEGSGELFF TGTGCCAGCACCTACAGCCGGGCCAAGGGACAGGAAGGATCCGGGGAGCTGTTTTTT
- TRBJ2-2 TRBV9 CASSVMGAQVTGELFF TGTGCCAGCAGCGTAATGGGGGCGCAAGTAACCGGGGAGCTGTTTTTT
TRBD1 TRBJ2-3 TRBV7-2 CASSFGQGTDTQYF TGTGCCAGCAGCTTTGGACAGGGCACAGATACGCAGTATTTT
TRBD1 TRBJ2-7 TRBV4-1 CASSYVTGRYEQYF TGCGCCAGCAGCTACGTGACAGGGCGCTACGAGCAGTACTTC